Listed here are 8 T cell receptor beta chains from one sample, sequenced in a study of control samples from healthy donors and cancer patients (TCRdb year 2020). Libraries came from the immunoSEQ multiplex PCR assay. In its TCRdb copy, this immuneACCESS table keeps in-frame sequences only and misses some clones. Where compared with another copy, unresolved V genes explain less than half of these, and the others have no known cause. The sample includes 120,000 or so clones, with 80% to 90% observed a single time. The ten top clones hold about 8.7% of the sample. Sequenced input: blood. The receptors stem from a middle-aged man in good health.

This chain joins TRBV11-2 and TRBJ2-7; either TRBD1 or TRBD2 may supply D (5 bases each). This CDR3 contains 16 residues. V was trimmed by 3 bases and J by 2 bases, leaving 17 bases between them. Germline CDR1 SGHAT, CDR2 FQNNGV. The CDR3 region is CASSLGPGLGPYEQYF. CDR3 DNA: TGTGCCAGCAGCTTGGGGCCCGGACTTGGCCCCTACGAGCAGTACTTC.

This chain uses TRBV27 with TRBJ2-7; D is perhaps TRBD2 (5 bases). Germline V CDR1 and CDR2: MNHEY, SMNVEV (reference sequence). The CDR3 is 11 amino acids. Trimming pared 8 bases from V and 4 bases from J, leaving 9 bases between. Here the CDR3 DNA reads TGTGCCAGCGGCGGCGGGTACGAGCAGTACTTC. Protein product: CASGGGYEQYF.

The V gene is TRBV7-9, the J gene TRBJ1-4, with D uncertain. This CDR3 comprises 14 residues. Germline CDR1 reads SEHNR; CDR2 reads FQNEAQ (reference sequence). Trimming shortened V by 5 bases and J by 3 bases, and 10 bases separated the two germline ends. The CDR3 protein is CASSQARSNEKLFF. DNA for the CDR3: TGTGCCAGCAGCCAGGCGAGGTCTAATGAAAAACTGTTTTTT.

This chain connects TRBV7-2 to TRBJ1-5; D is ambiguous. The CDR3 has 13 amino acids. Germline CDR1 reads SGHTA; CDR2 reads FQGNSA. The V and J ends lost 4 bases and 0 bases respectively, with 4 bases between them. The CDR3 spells CASSSDSNQPQHF. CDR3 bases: TGTGCCAGCAGCTCGGATAGCAATCAGCCCCAGCATTTT.

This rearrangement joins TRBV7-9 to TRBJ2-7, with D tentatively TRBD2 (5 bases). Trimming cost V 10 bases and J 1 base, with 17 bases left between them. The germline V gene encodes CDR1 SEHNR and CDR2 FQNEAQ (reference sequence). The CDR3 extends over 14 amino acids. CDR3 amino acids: CATMREQQSYEQYF. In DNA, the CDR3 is TGTGCCACCATGAGGGAACAACAGTCCTACGAGCAGTACTTC.

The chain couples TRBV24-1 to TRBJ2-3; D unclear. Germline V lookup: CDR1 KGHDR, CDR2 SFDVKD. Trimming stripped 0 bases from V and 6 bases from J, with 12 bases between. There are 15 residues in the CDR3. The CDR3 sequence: CATSDLGGNEDTQYF. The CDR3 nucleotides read TGTGCCACCAGTGATTTGGGTGGGAACGAGGATACGCAGTATTTT.

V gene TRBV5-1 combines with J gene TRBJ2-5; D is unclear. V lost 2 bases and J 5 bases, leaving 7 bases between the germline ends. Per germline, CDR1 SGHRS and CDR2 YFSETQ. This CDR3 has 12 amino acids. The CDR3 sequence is CASSFSTETQYF. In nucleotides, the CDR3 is TGCGCCAGCAGCTTTAGTACGGAGACCCAGTACTTC.

The CDR3 reads CASSEDRVFETQYF. CDR3 DNA sequence: TGCGCCAGCAGTGAGGACAGGGTGTTTGAGACCCAGTACTTC. The gene calls are TRBV10-1 and TRBJ2-5, with TRBD1 identical over 7 bases. This CDR3 is built from 14 residues. CDR1 and CDR2 from the germline V gene are WNHNN and SYGVQD (reference sequence). V was pared by 2 bases and J by 5 bases, with 5 bases of the junction left unmatched.